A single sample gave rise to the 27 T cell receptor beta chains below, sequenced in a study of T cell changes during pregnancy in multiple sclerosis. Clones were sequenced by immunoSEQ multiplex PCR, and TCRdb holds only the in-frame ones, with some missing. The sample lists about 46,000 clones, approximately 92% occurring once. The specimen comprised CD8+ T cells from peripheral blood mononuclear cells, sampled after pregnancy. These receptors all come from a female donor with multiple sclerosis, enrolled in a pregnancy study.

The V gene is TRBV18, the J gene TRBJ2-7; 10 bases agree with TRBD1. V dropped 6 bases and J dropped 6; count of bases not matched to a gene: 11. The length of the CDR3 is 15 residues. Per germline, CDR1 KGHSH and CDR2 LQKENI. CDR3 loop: CASSLRDRGFGEQYF. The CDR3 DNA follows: TGTGCCAGCTCTCTCCGGGACAGGGGATTCGGCGAGCAGTACTTC.

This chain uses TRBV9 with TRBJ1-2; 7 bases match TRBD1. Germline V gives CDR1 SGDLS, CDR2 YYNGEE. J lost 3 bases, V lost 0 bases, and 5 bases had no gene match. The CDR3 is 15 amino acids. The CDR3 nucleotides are TGTGCCAGCAGCGTAGTCGAAGGACAGGACTATGGCTACACCTTC. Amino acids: CASSVVEGQDYGYTF.

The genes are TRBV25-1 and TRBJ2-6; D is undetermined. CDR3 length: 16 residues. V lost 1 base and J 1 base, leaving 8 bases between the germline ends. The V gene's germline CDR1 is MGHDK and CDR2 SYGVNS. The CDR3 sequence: CASSEWAASGANVLTF. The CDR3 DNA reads TGTGCCAGCAGTGAATGGGCAGCTTCTGGGGCCAACGTCCTGACTTTC.

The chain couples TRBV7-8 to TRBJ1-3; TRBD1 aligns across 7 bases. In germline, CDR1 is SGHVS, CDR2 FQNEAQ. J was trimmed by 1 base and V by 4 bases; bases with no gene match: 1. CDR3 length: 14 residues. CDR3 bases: TGTGCCAGCAGCTCGACAGGGTCTGGAAACACCATATATTTT. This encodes CASSSTGSGNTIYF.

CDR3 sequence: CASSEAFRTGDDGELFF. The CDR3 nucleotides are TGTGCCAGCAGTGAAGCGTTCAGGACAGGGGATGACGGGGAGCTGTTTTTT. The chain links TRBV6-1 to TRBJ2-2; 9 bases are a match to TRBD1. This CDR3 region has 17 residues. The V gene end was trimmed by 0 bases and the J gene end by 7 bases; junction bases not matched to a gene: 9. Germline V gives CDR1 MNHNS, CDR2 SASEGT.

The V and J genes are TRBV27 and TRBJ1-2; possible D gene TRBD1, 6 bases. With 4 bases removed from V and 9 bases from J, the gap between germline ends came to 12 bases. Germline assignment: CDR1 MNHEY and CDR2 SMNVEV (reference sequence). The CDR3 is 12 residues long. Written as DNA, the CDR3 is TGTGCCAGCAGTTCTTCAGGGGCGAGCTACACCTTC. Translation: CASSSSGASYTF.

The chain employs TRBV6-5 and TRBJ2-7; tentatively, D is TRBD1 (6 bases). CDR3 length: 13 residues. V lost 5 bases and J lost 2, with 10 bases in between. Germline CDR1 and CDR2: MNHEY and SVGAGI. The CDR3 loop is CASSPTGTYEQYF. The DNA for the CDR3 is TGTGCCAGCAGTCCCACAGGGACCTACGAGCAGTACTTC.

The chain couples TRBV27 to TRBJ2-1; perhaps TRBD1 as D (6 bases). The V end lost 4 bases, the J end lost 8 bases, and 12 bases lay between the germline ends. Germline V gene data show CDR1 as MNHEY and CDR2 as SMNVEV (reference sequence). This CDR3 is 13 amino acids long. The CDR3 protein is CASSWSRGDEQFF. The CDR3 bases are TGTGCCAGCAGTTGGAGCAGGGGCGATGAGCAGTTCTTC.

The CDR3 region is CASSPGLGNYGYTF. CDR3 DNA: TGTGCCAGCAGCCCGGGATTGGGGAACTATGGCTACACCTTC. The V call is TRBV7-3, the J call TRBJ1-2; D is ambiguous. The CDR3 is 14 residues long. Trimming took off 5 bases at V and 2 bases at J, with 12 bases between the two ends. The germline CDR1 and CDR2 sequences are SGHTA and FQGTGA.

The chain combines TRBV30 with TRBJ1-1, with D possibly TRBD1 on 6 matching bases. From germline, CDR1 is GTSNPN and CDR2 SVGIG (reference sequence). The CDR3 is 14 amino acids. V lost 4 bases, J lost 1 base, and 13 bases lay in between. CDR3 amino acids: CAWTWGQGNTEAFF. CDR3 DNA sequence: TGTGCCTGGACCTGGGGGCAGGGGAACACTGAAGCTTTCTTT.

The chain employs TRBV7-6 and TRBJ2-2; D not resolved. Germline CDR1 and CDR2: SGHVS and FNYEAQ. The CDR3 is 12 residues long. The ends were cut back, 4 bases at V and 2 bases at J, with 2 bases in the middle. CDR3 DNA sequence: TGTGCCAGCAGCTCAAACACCGGGGAGCTGTTTTTT. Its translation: CASSSNTGELFF.

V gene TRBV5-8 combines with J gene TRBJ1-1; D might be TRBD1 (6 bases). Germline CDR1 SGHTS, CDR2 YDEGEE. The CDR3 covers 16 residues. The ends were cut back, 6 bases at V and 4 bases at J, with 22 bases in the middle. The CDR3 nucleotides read TGTGCCAGCATTAGAAAATTTGGGGGCGCCGGCACTGAAGCTTTCTTT. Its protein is CASIRKFGGAGTEAFF.

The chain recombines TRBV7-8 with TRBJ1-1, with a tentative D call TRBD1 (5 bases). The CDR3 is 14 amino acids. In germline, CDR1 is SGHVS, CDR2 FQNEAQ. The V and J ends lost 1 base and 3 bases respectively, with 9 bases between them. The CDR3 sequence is CASSLVDRHTEAFF. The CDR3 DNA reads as TGTGCCAGCAGCTTAGTTGACAGACACACTGAAGCTTTCTTT.

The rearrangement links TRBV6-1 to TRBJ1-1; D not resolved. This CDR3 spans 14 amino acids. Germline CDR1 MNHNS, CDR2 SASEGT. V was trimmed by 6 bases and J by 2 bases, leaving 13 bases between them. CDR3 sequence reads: CASSYRGINTEAFF. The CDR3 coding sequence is TGTGCCAGCAGCTACAGAGGGATCAACACTGAAGCTTTCTTT.

DNA for the CDR3: TGTGCCAGCAGCTTGACAGGGGCCTACAATGAGCAGTTCTTC. The encoded protein is CASSLTGAYNEQFF. V is TRBV11-1 and J is TRBJ2-1, with 8 bases identical to TRBD1. The junction had 0 bases not matched to a gene; V was cut back by 3 bases and J by 2 bases. The CDR3 extends over 14 amino acids. CDR1 SGHAT and CDR2 FQDESV come from the germline V gene (reference sequence). Combining the CDR3 with reference TRBV11-1 and TRBJ2-1 gives the whole variable domain EAEVAQSPRYKITEKSQAVAFWCDPISGHATLYWYRQILGQGPELLVQFQDESVVDDSQLPKDRFSAERLKGVDSTLKIQPAELGDSAMYLCASSLTGAYNEQFFGPGTRLTVL.

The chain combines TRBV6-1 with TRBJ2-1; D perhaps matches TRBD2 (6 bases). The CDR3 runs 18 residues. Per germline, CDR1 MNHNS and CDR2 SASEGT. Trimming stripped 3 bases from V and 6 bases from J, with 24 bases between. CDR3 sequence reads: CASSELLFGAGNTNEQFF. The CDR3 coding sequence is TGTGCCAGCAGTGAGCTCCTGTTCGGGGCGGGAAACACCAATGAGCAGTTCTTC.

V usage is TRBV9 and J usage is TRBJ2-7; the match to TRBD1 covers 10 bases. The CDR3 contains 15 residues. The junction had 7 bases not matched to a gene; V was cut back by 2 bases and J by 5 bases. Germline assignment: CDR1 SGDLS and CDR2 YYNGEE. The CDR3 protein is CASSVSGTGANEQYF. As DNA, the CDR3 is TGTGCCAGCAGCGTTTCCGGGACAGGGGCTAACGAGCAGTACTTC. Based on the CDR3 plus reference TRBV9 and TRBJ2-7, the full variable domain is DSGVTQTPKHLITATGQRVTLRCSPRSGDLSVYWYQQSLDQGLQFLIQYYNGEERAKGNILERFSAQQFPDLHSELNLSSLELGDSALYFCASSVSGTGANEQYFGPGTRLTVT.

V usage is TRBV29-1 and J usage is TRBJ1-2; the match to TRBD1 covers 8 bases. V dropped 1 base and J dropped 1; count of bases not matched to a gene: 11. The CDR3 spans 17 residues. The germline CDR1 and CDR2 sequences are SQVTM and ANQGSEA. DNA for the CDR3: TGCAGCGTTGAAGGGTCCCTAAAACAGGGGGTTAACTATGGCTACACCTTC. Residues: CSVEGSLKQGVNYGYTF.

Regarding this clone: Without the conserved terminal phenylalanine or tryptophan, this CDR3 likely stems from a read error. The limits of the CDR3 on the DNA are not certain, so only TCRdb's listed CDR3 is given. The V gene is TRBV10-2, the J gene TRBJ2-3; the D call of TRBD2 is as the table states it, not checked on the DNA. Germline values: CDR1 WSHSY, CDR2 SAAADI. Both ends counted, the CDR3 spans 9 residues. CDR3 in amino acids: CARGESTKG.

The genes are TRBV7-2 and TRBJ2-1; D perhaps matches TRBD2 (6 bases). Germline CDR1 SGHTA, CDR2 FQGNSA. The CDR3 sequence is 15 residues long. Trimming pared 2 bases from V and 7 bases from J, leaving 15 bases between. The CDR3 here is CASSLIAVGGNEQFF. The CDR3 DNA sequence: TGTGCCAGCAGCTTAATCGCGGTGGGGGGTAATGAGCAGTTCTTC.

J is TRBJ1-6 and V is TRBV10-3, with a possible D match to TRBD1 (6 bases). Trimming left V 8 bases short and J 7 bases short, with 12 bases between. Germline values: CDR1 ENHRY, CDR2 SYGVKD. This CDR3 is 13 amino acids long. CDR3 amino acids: CAIAGGPNSPLHF. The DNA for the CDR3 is TGTGCCATCGCGGGGGGCCCGAATTCACCCCTCCACTTT.

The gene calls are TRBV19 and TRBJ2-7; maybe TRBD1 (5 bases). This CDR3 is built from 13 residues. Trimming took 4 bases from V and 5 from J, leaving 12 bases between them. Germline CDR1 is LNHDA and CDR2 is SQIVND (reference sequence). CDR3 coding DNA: TGTGCCAGTAGTACAGGGTTGATCAACGAGCAGTACTTC. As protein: CASSTGLINEQYF.

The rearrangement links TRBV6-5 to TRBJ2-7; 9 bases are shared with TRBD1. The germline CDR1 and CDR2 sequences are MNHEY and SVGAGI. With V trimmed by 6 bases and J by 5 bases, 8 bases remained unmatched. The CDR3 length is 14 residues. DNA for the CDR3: TGTGCCAGCAGCTCCGGGACAGGGTCGCACGAGCAGTACTTC. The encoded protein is CASSSGTGSHEQYF.

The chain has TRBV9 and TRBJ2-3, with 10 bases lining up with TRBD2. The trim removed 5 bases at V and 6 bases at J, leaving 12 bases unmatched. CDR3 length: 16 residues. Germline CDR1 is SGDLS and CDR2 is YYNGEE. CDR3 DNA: TGTGCCAGCAGTCCCTCCTGGACTAGCGGTTTGGATACGCAGTATTTT. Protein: CASSPSWTSGLDTQYF.

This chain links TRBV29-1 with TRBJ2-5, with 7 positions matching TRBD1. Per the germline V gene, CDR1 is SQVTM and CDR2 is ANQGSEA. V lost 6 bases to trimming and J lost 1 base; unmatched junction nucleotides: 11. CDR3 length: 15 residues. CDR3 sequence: CSVSAGTVPQETQYF. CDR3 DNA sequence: TGCAGCGTCTCAGCCGGGACAGTCCCCCAAGAGACCCAGTACTTC.

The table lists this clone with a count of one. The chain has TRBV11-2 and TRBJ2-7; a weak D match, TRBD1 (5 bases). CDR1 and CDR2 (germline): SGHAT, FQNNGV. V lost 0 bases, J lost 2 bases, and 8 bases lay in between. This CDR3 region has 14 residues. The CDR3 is CASSLEAGTYEQYF. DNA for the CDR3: TGTGCCAGCAGCTTAGAGGCAGGGACCTACGAGCAGTACTTC.

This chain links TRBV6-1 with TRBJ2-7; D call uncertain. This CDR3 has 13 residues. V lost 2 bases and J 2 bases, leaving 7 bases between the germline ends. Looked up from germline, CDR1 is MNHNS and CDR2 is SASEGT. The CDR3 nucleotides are TGTGCCAGCAGTGAAACCGTAGCCTACGAGCAGTACTTC. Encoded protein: CASSETVAYEQYF.